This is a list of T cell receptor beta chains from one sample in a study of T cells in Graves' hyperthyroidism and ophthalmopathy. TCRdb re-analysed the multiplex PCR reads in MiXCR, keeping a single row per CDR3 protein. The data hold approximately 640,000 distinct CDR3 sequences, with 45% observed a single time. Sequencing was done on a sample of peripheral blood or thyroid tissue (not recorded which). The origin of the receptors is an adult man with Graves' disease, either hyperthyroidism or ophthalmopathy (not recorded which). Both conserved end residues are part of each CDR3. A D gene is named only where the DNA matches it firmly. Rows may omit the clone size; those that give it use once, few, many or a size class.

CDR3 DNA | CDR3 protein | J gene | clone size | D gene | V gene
TGTGCCACCAGTGACCCGGCTGCTAATGAAAAACTGTTTTTT | CATSDPAANEKLFF | TRBJ1-4 | - | - | TRBV24-1
TGTGCCAGCAGTGATCGTGGGGGGGTCGGGACCCAGTACTTC | CASSDRGGVGTQYF | TRBJ2-5 | - | TRBD2 | TRBV2
TGTGCCACCAGTGAAACAGGGCGCCCGTCGGGCTACACCTTC | CATSETGRPSGYTF | TRBJ1-2 | - | - | TRBV24-1
TGTGCCAGCAGCCCGCGGACAGGGTCGGCGGCCGAAAAACTGTTTTTT | CASSPRTGSAAEKLFF | TRBJ1-4 | - | TRBD1 | TRBV7-2
TGTGCCAGCAGTCCGCTCCTAGTCGGCTCACCCCTCCACTTT | CASSPLLVGSPLHF | TRBJ1-6 | many | - | TRBV2
TGCGCCAGCAGCTTGACGGACAGACACAATGAAAAACTGTTTTTT | CASSLTDRHNEKLFF | TRBJ1-4 | - | - | TRBV5-1
TGTGCCAGTATGGGGGCGGGATTGAACACTGAAGCTTTCTTT | CASMGAGLNTEAFF | TRBJ1-1 | - | - | TRBV19
TGCAGTGCTACGGAATTCGGACAGGGCCGCCGATACACTGAAGCTTTCTTT | CSATEFGQGRRYTEAFF | TRBJ1-1 | - | TRBD1 | TRBV20-1
TGTGCCATCAGTGAGTCAAACAGGGTGGACACTGAAGCTTTCTTT | CAISESNRVDTEAFF | TRBJ1-1 | - | - | TRBV10-3
TGTGCCAGCAGGCCGGTTCCAAATTCACCCCTCCACTTT | CASRPVPNSPLHF | TRBJ1-6 | many | - | TRBV2
TGTGCCAGCAGCCAAGATTACAGCGAAGAGACCCAGTACTTC | CASSQDYSEETQYF | TRBJ2-5 | few | - | TRBV14
TGTGCCAGCAGTCGAAAATCAGCGGGGACAGGATTTAATGAAAAACTGTTTTTT | CASSRKSAGTGFNEKLFF | TRBJ1-4 | - | TRBD1 | TRBV7-8
TGTGCCAGCAGTTTGGAGGGCGGTCCAGGCTACACCTTC | CASSLEGGPGYTF | TRBJ1-2 | - | - | TRBV5-4
TGCAGCACCGGACAGTTCAACTATGGCTACACCTTC | CSTGQFNYGYTF | TRBJ1-2 | - | - | TRBV29-1
TGTGCCAGCAGTGAATATGGGGCCGGGGTTTACACCATATATTTT | CASSEYGAGVYTIYF | TRBJ1-3 | - | - | TRBV7-9
TGTGCCAGCAGCTTCCGGGACACTTCGAACACCGGGGAGCTGTTTTTT | CASSFRDTSNTGELFF | TRBJ2-2 | - | - | TRBV7-9
TGTGTCAGCAGCGTAGCTACGGGGGGGGACATTGGCTACACCTTC | CVSSVATGGDIGYTF | TRBJ1-2 | few | - | TRBV9
TGTGCCAGTAGTAAACCGGGACAGGGGTGGTCTGGGGCCAACGTCCTGACTTTC | CASSKPGQGWSGANVLTF | TRBJ2-6 | few | TRBD1 | TRBV19
TGTGCCAGCAGTTCACGGGTGGACGGATCTGGGGCCAACGTCCTGACTTTC | CASSSRVDGSGANVLTF | TRBJ2-6 | - | - | TRBV10-3
TGTGCCAGCAGCATCGACAGGGCGATTCAGCCCCAGCATTTT | CASSIDRAIQPQHF | TRBJ1-5 | many | TRBD1 | TRBV5-6
TGTGCCAGCAGCTCAGTAGTAGCTGGGAACACTGAAGCTTTCTTT | CASSSVVAGNTEAFF | TRBJ1-1 | - | - | TRBV5-1
TGTGCCAGCAGCGCCCGGACAGGTTACGAAAAACTGTTTTTT | CASSARTGYEKLFF | TRBJ1-4 | - | TRBD1 | TRBV7-9
TGTGCCAGCAGCAGCAAACAAGTGAACACTGAGGCTTTCTTT | CASSSKQVNTEAFF | TRBJ1-1 | - | - | TRBV7-6
TGTGCCAGTAGTATAGATCTGCAGCAAAAGACCCAGTACTTC | CASSIDLQQKTQYF | TRBJ2-5 | - | - | TRBV19
TGTGCCAGCAGCGTTGGAGGGGATGGTGGCTACACCTTC | CASSVGGDGGYTF | TRBJ1-2 | - | - | TRBV9
TGCGCCAGCAGCCCCGGAGGGACAGGGGGCTCCTACGAGCAGTACTTC | CASSPGGTGGSYEQYF | TRBJ2-7 | few | TRBD1 | TRBV5-1
TGCGCCAGCAGCCCGGCGGGGGCGCGGGGCAATCAGCCCCAGCATTTT | CASSPAGARGNQPQHF | TRBJ1-5 | - | - | TRBV5-1
TGTGCCAGCGGGGACAGCTCCTACGAGCAGTACTTC | CASGDSSYEQYF | TRBJ2-7 | many | TRBD1 | TRBV7-9
TGTGCCAGCAAGCAGGGGCATACCTACGAGCAGTACTTC | CASKQGHTYEQYF | TRBJ2-7 | - | - | TRBV2
TGCGCCAGCAGCCCCCTAGCGGGGTCTGGGGCCAACGTCCTGACTTTC | CASSPLAGSGANVLTF | TRBJ2-6 | few | TRBD2 | TRBV5-1
TGTGCCAGCAGCTTAGCCGTCCCAGCTGGAAACACCATATATTTT | CASSLAVPAGNTIYF | TRBJ1-3 | many | - | TRBV7-2
TGTGCCAGCAGCTTCACTAGCGGGCTAACACCCTACGAGCAGTACTTC | CASSFTSGLTPYEQYF | TRBJ2-7 | - | TRBD2 | TRBV13
TGTGCCAGCAATGTTTTGGGGAACACTGAAGCTTTCTTT | CASNVLGNTEAFF | TRBJ1-1 | - | - | TRBV6-4
TGTGCCAGCAGCGGTCGCCCGGACAGGGGGCGAGGCTACACCTTC | CASSGRPDRGRGYTF | TRBJ1-2 | few | TRBD1 | TRBV9
TGTGCCACCAGTTGGGGGGGCAATCAGCCCCAGCATTTT | CATSWGGNQPQHF | TRBJ1-5 | many | - | TRBV24-1
TGTGCCAGCAGTGTCAGGGAGACAGGGAATGAAAAACTGTTTTTT | CASSVRETGNEKLFF | TRBJ1-4 | - | TRBD1 | TRBV2
TGCGCCAGCAGCCGTACAGGGGAGTCCGAAGCTTTCTTT | CASSRTGESEAFF | TRBJ1-1 | - | TRBD1 | TRBV5-1
TGTGCCAGCAGTGAATCGGTAGATCCCTACGAGCAGTACTTC | CASSESVDPYEQYF | TRBJ2-7 | few | - | TRBV6-1
TGCAGCGTTGAAGAAGGGGCGGCAGGCTACACCTTC | CSVEEGAAGYTF | TRBJ1-2 | many | - | TRBV29-1
TGTGCCACCAGTGATTCAGGGTATGGCTACACCTTC | CATSDSGYGYTF | TRBJ1-2 | many | - | TRBV24-1
TGTGCCACCAGCACAGGATCCGGGGCCAACGTCCTGACTTTC | CATSTGSGANVLTF | TRBJ2-6 | many | - | TRBV24-1
TGTGCCAGCAGCTTCGGGCAGGTGAACACCGGGGAGCTGTTTTTT | CASSFGQVNTGELFF | TRBJ2-2 | - | - | TRBV6-5
TGTGCCAGTAGTATAAGTAGGGGGCCGCCACGGCTAACTTTTGGCTACACCTTC | CASSISRGPPRLTFGYTF | TRBJ1-2 | - | TRBD1 | TRBV19
TGTGCCACCAGGGATTGGGGGGATAATCAGCCCCAGCATTTT | CATRDWGDNQPQHF | TRBJ1-5 | many | - | TRBV24-1
TGCAGTGCTAGAGGATACCGACAGTACACTGAAGCTTTCTTT | CSARGYRQYTEAFF | TRBJ1-1 | - | - | TRBV20-1
TGCGCCAGCAGCCCGGGGACAGGGCTCGGAAACACCATATATTTT | CASSPGTGLGNTIYF | TRBJ1-3 | - | TRBD1 | TRBV7-9
TGCAGCGGGGAACAGGGTAACTATGGCTACACCTTC | CSGEQGNYGYTF | TRBJ1-2 | - | - | TRBV29-1